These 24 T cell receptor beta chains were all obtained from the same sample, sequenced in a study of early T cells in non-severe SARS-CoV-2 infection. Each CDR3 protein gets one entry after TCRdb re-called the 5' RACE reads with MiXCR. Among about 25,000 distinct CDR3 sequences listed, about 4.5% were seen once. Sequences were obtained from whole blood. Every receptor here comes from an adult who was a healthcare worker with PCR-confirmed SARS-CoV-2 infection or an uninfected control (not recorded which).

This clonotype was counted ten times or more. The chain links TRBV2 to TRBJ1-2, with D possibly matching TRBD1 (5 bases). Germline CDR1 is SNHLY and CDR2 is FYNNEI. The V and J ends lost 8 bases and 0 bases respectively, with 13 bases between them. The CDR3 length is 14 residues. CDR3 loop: CASGYGAANYGYTF. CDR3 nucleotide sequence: TGTGCCAGCGGGTATGGGGCCGCTAACTATGGCTACACCTTC.

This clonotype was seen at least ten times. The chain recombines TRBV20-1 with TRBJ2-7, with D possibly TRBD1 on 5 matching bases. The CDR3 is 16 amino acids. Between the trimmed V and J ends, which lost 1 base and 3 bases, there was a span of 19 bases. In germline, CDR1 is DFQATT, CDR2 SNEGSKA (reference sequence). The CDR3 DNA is TGCAGTGCTAGAGTCCCCTGGTCAGGGATTGGCTACGAGCAGTACTTC. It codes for CSARVPWSGIGYEQYF.

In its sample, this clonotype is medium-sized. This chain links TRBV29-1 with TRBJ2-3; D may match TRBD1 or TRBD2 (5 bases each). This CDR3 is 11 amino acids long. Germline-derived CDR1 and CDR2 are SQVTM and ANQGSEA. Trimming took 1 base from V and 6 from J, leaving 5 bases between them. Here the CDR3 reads CSVEGGDTQYF. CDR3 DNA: TGCAGCGTTGAAGGGGGGGATACGCAGTATTTT.

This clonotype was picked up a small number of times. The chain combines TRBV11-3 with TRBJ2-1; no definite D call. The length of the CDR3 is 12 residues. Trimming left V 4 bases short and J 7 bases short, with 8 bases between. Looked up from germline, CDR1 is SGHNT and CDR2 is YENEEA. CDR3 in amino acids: CASSSGWNEQFF. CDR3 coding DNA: TGTGCCAGCAGCTCCGGGTGGAATGAGCAGTTCTTC.

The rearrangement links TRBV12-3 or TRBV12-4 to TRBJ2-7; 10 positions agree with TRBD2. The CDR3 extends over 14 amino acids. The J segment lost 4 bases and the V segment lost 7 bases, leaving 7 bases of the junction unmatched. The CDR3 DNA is TGTGCCAGCACCCTTAGCGGGGGGCAATACGAGCAGTACTTC. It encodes CASTLSGGQYEQYF.

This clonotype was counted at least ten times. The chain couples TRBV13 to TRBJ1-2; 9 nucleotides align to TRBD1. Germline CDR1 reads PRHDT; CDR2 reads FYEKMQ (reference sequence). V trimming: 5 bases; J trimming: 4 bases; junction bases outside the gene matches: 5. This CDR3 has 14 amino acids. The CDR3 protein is CASSNRDRVYGYTF. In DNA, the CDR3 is TGTGCCAGCAGCAACCGGGACAGGGTCTATGGCTACACCTTC. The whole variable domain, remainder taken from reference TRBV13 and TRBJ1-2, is AAGVIQSPRHLIKEKRETATLKCYPIPRHDTVYWYQQGPGQDPQFLISFYEKMQSDKGSIPDRFSAQQFSDYHSELNMSSLELGDSALYFCASSNRDRVYGYTFGSGTRLTVV.

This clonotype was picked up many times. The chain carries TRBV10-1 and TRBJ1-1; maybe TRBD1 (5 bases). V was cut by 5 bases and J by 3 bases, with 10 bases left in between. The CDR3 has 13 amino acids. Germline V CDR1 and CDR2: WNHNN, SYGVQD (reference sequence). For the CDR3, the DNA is TGCGCCAGCAGTACCTCCAGGGACACTGAAGCTTTCTTT. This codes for CASSTSRDTEAFF.

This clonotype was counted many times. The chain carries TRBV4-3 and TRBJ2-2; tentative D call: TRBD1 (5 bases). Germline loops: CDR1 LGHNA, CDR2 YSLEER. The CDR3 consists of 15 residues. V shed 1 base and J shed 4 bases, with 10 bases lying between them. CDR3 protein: CASSQVVRVTGELFF. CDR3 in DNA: TGCGCCAGCAGCCAAGTTGTCAGGGTCACCGGGGAGCTGTTTTTT.

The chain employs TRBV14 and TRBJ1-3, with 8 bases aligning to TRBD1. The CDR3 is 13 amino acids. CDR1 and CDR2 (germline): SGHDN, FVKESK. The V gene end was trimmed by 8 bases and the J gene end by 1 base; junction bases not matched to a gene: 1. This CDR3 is CASGQGSGNTIYF. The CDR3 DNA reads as TGTGCCAGCGGACAGGGTTCTGGAAACACCATATATTTT.

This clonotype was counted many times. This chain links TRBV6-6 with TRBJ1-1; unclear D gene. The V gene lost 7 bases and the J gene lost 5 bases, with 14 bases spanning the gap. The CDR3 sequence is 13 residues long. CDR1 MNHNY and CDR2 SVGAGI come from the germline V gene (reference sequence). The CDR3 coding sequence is TGTGCCAGCAAGAGCGCGGGGATAACTGAAGCTTTCTTT. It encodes CASKSAGITEAFF.

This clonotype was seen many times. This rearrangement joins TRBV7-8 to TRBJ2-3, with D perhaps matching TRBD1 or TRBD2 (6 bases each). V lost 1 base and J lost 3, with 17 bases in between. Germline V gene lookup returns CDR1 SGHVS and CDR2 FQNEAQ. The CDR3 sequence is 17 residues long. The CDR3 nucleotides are TGTGCCAGCAGCTTAGGTAGGGGGGAGATAACTACAGATACGCAGTATTTT. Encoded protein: CASSLGRGEITTDTQYF. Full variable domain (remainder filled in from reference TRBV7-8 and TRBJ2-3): GAGVSQSPRYKVAKRGQDVALRCDPISGHVSLFWYQQALGQGPEFLTYFQNEAQLDKSGLPSDRFFAERPEGSVSTLKIQRTQQEDSAVYLCASSLGRGEITTDTQYFGPGTRLTVL.

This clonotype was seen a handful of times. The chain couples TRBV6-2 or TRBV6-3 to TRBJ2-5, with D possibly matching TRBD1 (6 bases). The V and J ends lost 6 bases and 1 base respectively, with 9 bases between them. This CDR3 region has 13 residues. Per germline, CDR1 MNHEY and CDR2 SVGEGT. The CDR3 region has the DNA TGTGCCAGCAGAACGACAGGCCAAGAGACCCAGTACTTC. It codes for CASRTTGQETQYF.

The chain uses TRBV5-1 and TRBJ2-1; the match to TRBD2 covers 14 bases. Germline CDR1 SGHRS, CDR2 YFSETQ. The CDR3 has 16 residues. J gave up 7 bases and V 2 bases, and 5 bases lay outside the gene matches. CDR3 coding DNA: TGCGCCAGCAGCTTACACGGGACTAGCGGGAGTAATGAGCAGTTCTTC. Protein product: CASSLHGTSGSNEQFF.

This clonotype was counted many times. This CDR3 is CSAGRINQPQHF. The DNA of the CDR3 is TGCAGTGCTGGGCGTATTAATCAGCCCCAGCATTTT. The rearrangement links TRBV20-1 to TRBJ1-5; D unresolved. The CDR3 runs 12 residues. CDR1 and CDR2 (germline): DFQATT, SNEGSKA (reference sequence). With 5 bases removed from V and 4 bases from J, the gap between germline ends came to 9 bases.

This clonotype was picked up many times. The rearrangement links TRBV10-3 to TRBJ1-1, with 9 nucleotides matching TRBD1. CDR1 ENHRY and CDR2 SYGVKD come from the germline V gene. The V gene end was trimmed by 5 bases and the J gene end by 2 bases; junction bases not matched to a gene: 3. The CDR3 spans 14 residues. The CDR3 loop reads CAISTGQGNTEAFF. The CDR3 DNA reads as TGTGCCATCAGTACGGGACAGGGAAACACTGAAGCTTTCTTT.

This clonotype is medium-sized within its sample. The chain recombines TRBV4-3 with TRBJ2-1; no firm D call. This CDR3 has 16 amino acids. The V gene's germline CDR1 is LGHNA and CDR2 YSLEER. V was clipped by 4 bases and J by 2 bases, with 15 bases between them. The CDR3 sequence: CASSLAFGDPYNEQFF. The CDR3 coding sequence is TGCGCCAGCAGCCTCGCCTTCGGAGACCCCTACAATGAGCAGTTCTTC.

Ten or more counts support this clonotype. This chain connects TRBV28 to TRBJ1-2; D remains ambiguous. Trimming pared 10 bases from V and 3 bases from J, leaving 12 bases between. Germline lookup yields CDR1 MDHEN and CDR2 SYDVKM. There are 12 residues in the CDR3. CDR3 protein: CATVEGDYGYTF. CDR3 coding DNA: TGTGCCACCGTAGAGGGTGACTATGGCTACACCTTC.

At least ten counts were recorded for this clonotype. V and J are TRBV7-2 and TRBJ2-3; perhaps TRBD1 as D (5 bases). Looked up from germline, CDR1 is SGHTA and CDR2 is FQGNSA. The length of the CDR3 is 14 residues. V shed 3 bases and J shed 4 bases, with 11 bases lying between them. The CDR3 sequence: CASSFYQGADTQYF. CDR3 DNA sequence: TGTGCCAGCAGCTTTTACCAGGGTGCAGATACGCAGTATTTT.

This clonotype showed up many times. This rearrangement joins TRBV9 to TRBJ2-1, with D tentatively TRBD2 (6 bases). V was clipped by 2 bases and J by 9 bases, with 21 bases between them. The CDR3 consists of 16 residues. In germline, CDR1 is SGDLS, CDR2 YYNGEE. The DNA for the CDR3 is TGTGCCAGCAGCGTTCTCCTCGGTGCGGGGAGCTCTGAGCAGTTCTTC. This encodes CASSVLLGAGSSEQFF.

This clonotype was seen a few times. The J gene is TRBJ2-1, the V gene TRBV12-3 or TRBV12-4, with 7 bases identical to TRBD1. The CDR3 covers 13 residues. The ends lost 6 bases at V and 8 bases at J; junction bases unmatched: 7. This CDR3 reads CASRHTTGDEQFF. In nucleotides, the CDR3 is TGTGCCAGCAGACATACCACAGGGGATGAGCAGTTCTTC.

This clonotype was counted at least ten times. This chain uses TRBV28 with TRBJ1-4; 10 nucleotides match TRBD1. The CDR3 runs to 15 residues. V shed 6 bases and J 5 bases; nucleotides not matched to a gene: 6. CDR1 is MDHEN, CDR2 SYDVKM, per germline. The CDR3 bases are TGTGCCAGCAGAGACCCGGGACAGGGGAATGAAAAACTGTTTTTT. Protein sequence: CASRDPGQGNEKLFF.

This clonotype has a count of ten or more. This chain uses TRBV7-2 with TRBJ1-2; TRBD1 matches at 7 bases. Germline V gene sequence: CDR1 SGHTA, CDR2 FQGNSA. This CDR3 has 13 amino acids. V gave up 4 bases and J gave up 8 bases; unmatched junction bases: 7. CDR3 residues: CASSSTGRRGYTF. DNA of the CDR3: TGTGCCAGCAGCTCGACAGGGAGGAGGGGCTACACCTTC.

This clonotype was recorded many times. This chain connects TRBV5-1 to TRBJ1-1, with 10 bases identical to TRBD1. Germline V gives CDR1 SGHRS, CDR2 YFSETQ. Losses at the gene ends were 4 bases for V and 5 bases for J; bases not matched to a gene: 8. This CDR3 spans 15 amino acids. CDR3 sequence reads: CASSMDRGSGTEAFF. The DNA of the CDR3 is TGCGCCAGCAGCATGGACAGGGGGAGTGGAACTGAAGCTTTCTTT.

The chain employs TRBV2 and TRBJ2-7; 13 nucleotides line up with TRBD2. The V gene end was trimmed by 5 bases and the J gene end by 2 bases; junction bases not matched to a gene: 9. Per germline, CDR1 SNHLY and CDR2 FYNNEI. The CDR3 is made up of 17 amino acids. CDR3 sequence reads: CASSRTSGSRLTYEQYF. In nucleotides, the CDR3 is TGTGCCAGCAGTCGGACTAGCGGGAGTAGGCTGACCTACGAGCAGTACTTC.